Presented here are 3 T cell receptor beta chains from one specimen sequenced in a study of T cells in Graves' hyperthyroidism and ophthalmopathy. TCR beta CDR3 region amplification was performed from RNA transcripts. The study used the HTBI primer set for a first-round RT-PCR of the TCR CDR3. TCRdb recomputed calls from the multiplex PCR reads with MiXCR, one row per CDR3 protein. Found here are 300,000 to 350,000 distinct CDR3 sequences, 16% of them singletons; the top ten hold around 34%. Sequencing was performed on blood. The receptors stem from a man under 40 with Graves' hyperthyroidism.

The CDR3 region is CASSYISGELFF. CDR3 DNA: TGTGCCAGCAGTTACATTTCCGGGGAGCTGTTTTTT. The chain joins TRBV6-5 to TRBJ2-2; D ambiguous. Germline CDR1 is MNHEY and CDR2 is SVGAGI. This CDR3 is 12 amino acids long. Trimming cost V 2 bases and J 6 bases, with 4 bases left between them.

This clonotype was recorded many times. This chain joins TRBV10-2 and TRBJ2-3, with 8 nucleotides matching TRBD2. J gave up 4 bases and V 5 bases, and 8 bases lay outside the gene matches. This CDR3 spans 15 amino acids. CDR1 WSHSY and CDR2 SAAADI come from the germline V gene. The CDR3 DNA follows: TGCGCCAGCAGTAGACGAGCGGGAGAGGCAGATACGCAGTATTTT. Protein product: CASSRRAGEADTQYF.

DNA for the CDR3: TGCAGTGCTAGTTTAACTAGCGGGAGCGAGACCCAGTACTTC. Its protein product is CSASLTSGSETQYF. The chain is built from TRBV20-1 and TRBJ2-5; 11 bases map to TRBD2. J was trimmed by 5 bases and V by 3 bases; bases with no gene match: 5. CDR3 length: 14 amino acids. Germline V CDR1 and CDR2: DFQATT, SNEGSKA (reference sequence).